This is a list of T cell receptor beta chains from one sample in a study of cytomegalovirus exposure and HLA in healthy donors. The method was immunoSEQ multiplex PCR; TCRdb's version includes in-frame clones alone and lacks a portion of them. Here the sample spans about 120,000 clones, approximately 94% being singletons. Sequenced material: PBMCs. All receptors derive from a young man in good health and CMV-seronegative. Both conserved end residues are part of each CDR3. The order of the fields is V gene, J gene, clone size, D gene, CDR3 protein, CDR3 DNA. The D gene is left open where the match is weak. Size tells how often a clone was seen (once, few, many) or the class of an expanded clone, and some rows leave it out.

>TRBV27|TRBJ1-2|.|.
CASRVGGASGYTF
TGTGCCAGCAGGGTCGGGGGAGCGAGTGGCTACACCTTC
>TRBV7-2|TRBJ2-7|.|TRBD2
CASSPRSSGELSSYEQYF
TGTGCCAGCAGCCCTAGATCTAGCGGGGAATTATCCTCCTACGAGCAGTACTTC
>TRBV7-8|TRBJ1-1|.|.
CASAYQGNTEAFF
TGTGCCAGCGCATACCAGGGGAACACTGAAGCTTTCTTT
>TRBV7-6|TRBJ2-3|.|TRBD2
CASSPGLASDTQYF
TGTGCCAGCAGCCCGGGACTAGCTTCGGATACGCAGTATTTT
>TRBV6-5|TRBJ2-1|.|.
CASSYTRDWTYNEQFF
TGTGCCAGCAGTTACACACGGGACTGGACCTACAATGAGCAGTTCTTC
>TRBV5-6|TRBJ2-1|.|TRBD2
CASSSLTSGRRDEQFF
TGTGCCAGCAGCTCCTTGACTAGCGGGAGGCGGGATGAGCAGTTCTTC
>TRBV6-6|TRBJ1-2|.|.
CATSADYGYTF
TGTGCCACCTCCGCGGATTATGGCTACACCTTC
>TRBV4-1|TRBJ2-1|.|TRBD2
CASSRRGLAESSYNEQFF
TGCGCCAGCAGCCGCCGTGGACTAGCAGAGAGCTCCTACAATGAGCAGTTCTTC
>TRBV28|TRBJ2-7|.|TRBD1
CASSPPGQGLYEQYF
TGTGCCAGCAGTCCACCGGGACAGGGCCTCTACGAGCAGTACTTC
>TRBV5-1|TRBJ2-7|.|.
CASSLHRSSYEQYF
TGCGCCAGCAGCTTGCACAGGAGCTCCTACGAGCAGTACTTC
>TRBV19|TRBJ1-2|.|TRBD1
CASRSGTVDYGYTF
TGTGCCAGTAGATCCGGGACAGTCGACTATGGCTACACCTTC
>TRBV7-2|TRBJ2-7|.|TRBD1
CASSRPGQGEQYF
TGTGCCAGCAGCCGACCGGGACAGGGGGAGCAGTACTTC
>TRBV27|TRBJ1-1|.|.
CASSSYRKPEAFF
TGTGCCAGCAGTTCGTACAGGAAGCCTGAAGCTTTCTTT
>TRBV30|TRBJ2-1|.|.
CAWSVRAGVNEQFF
TGTGCCTGGAGTGTACGAGCGGGTGTCAATGAGCAGTTCTTC
>TRBV6-4|TRBJ2-7|.|TRBD2
CASRLAGGRNEQYF
TGTGCCAGCAGGCTGGCGGGAGGGAGGAACGAGCAGTACTTC
>TRBV9|TRBJ2-7|.|.
CASSFTGPDTGYEQYF
TGTGCCAGCAGCTTCACAGGTCCCGATACGGGCTACGAGCAGTACTTC
>TRBV27|TRBJ2-7|.|TRBD2
CASSLTTSGSYEQYF
TGTGCCAGCAGTTTAACGACTAGCGGGAGTTACGAGCAGTACTTC
>TRBV18|TRBJ1-1|.|.
CASSPQTTPSAEAFF
TGTGCCAGCTCACCTCAAACGACCCCAAGCGCTGAAGCTTTCTTT
>TRBV5-1|TRBJ2-1|.|TRBD2
CASSPGLAYNEQFF
TGCGCCAGCAGCCCGGGACTAGCATACAATGAGCAGTTCTTC
>TRBV11-3|TRBJ2-5|.|.
CASSLGRGQETQYF
TGTGCCAGCAGCTTAGGCAGGGGACAAGAGACCCAGTACTTC
>TRBV6-6|TRBJ2-5|.|TRBD1
CASSYSGRGTQETQYF
TGTGCCAGCAGTTACTCGGGCAGGGGGACCCAAGAGACCCAGTACTTC
>TRBV6-5|TRBJ1-1|.|.
CASSYSGREGEAFF
TGTGCCAGCAGTTACTCGGGCAGGGAGGGTGAAGCTTTCTTT
>TRBV30|TRBJ1-5|few|.
CAWSVSGAGNQPQHF
TGTGCCTGGAGTGTGTCAGGAGCGGGCAATCAGCCCCAGCATTTT
>TRBV28|TRBJ1-2|few|.
CASSFPGSGGYTF
TGTGCCAGCAGTTTCCCCGGGAGCGGTGGCTACACCTTC
>TRBV5-4|TRBJ2-1|.|TRBD2
CASSLVTLAGDLNEQFF
TGTGCCAGCAGCTTGGTTACCCTAGCGGGAGATCTCAATGAGCAGTTCTTC
>TRBV27|TRBJ2-3|.|.
CASSLSGVRPDTQYF
TGTGCCAGCAGTCTATCGGGAGTCCGACCAGATACGCAGTATTTT
>TRBV14|TRBJ2-5|.|.
CASSPRNHLGGETQYF
TGTGCCAGCAGCCCCCGTAATCACCTAGGCGGAGAGACCCAGTACTTC
>TRBV5-4|TRBJ1-2|.|.
CASSLGRESGYTF
TGTGCCAGCAGCTTAGGCAGGGAAAGTGGCTACACCTTC
>TRBV25-1|TRBJ1-1|.|TRBD1
CASSLTGGHTEAFF
TGTGCCAGCAGCCTGACAGGGGGGCACACTGAAGCTTTCTTT
>TRBV6-4|TRBJ1-1|.|.
CASSPEGSGTEAFF
TGTGCCAGCAGTCCCGAGGGATCGGGCACTGAAGCTTTCTTT
>TRBV7-9|TRBJ2-7|.|TRBD2
CASSGEGLPYEQYF
TGTGCCAGCAGCGGGGAGGGACTTCCCTACGAGCAGTACTTC
>TRBV11-3|TRBJ2-1|.|TRBD2
CASSLDAQREGLNEQFF
TGTGCCAGCAGCTTAGATGCCCAGCGGGAGGGCCTTAATGAGCAGTTCTTC
>TRBV18|TRBJ2-1|.|.
CASSPSPSNEQFF
TGTGCCAGCTCACCATCCCCGTCCAATGAGCAGTTCTTC
>TRBV28|TRBJ2-1|.|.
CASSFGNTASSYNEQFF
TGTGCCAGCAGTTTTGGTAATACCGCTAGCTCCTACAATGAGCAGTTCTTC
>TRBV7-6|TRBJ1-1|.|.
CASSPGGVSTEAFF
TGTGCCAGCAGCCCCGGGGGTGTTAGCACTGAAGCTTTCTTT
>TRBV30|TRBJ2-5|.|TRBD2
CASAGPGETQYF
TGTGCCTCAGCGGGGCCGGGAGAGACCCAGTACTTC
>TRBV29-1|TRBJ2-2|few|.
CSVAGGSALANTGELFF
TGCAGCGTTGCTGGGGGGTCGGCCCTAGCGAACACCGGGGAGCTGTTTTTT
>TRBV11-3|TRBJ2-7|.|TRBD1
CASGTAEGEQYF
TGTGCCAGCGGGACAGCCGAAGGAGAGCAGTACTTC
>TRBV27|TRBJ2-1|.|.
CASSSGQYNEQFF
TGTGCCAGCAGTTCAGGACAGTACAATGAGCAGTTCTTC
>TRBV6-5|TRBJ1-1|.|.
CASSYSQANTEAFF
TGTGCCAGCAGTTACTCCCAGGCCAACACTGAAGCTTTCTTT
>TRBV6-5|TRBJ2-7|.|TRBD2
CASSRLAGHYEQYF
TGTGCCAGCAGCAGACTAGCGGGGCACTACGAGCAGTACTTC
>TRBV30|TRBJ2-3|.|.
CAWSALGAGPNTDTQYF
TGTGCCTGGAGTGCGCTTGGGGCAGGGCCTAACACAGATACGCAGTATTTT
>TRBV7-2|TRBJ2-7|.|.
CASSLGGDYEQYF
TGTGCCAGCAGCTTAGGAGGCGACTACGAGCAGTACTTC
>TRBV7-9|TRBJ2-5|.|TRBD2
CASSLNLGLAGGGETQYF
TGTGCCAGCAGTTTAAACCTCGGACTAGCGGGAGGCGGAGAGACCCAGTACTTC
>TRBV9|TRBJ1-4|.|.
CASSVEGATNEKLFF
TGTGCCAGCAGCGTAGAGGGGGCAACTAATGAAAAACTGTTTTTT
>TRBV6-1|TRBJ2-7|.|.
CASSEENTYEQYF
TGTGCCAGCAGTGAAGAAAATACCTACGAGCAGTACTTC
>TRBV27|TRBJ2-7|.|TRBD1
CASSSGQGDPYEQYF
TGTGCCAGCAGTTCGGGACAGGGAGACCCCTACGAGCAGTACTTC
>TRBV13|TRBJ2-1|.|.
CASSLGSKLQFF
TGTGCCAGCAGCCTAGGGAGTAAATTGCAGTTCTTC